The clone carrying this T cell receptor (beta chain) showed up just a few times. The antigen remains undetermined. Germline assignment: CDR1 DFQATT and CDR2 SNEGSKA (reference sequence). Trimming removed 3 bases at V and 5 bases at J, with 20 bases between. This CDR3 contains 15 residues. Researchers amplified the TCR beta CDR3 regions from RNA transcripts. During a first-round RT-PCR of the TCR CDR3, the HTBI primer set was used. TCRdb independently ran MiXCR on the multiplex PCR reads; one entry per CDR3 protein. Of about 290,000 distinct CDR3 sequences in the sample, approximately 14% were seen once. The sample comes from a study of T cells in Graves' hyperthyroidism and ophthalmopathy. Study-level findings and limits: Most thyroid clonotypes that were expanded above 0.001 also turned up in blood.

Patients were aged 18 to 65, had disease duration under 2 months, and had newly diagnosed hyperthyroidism. The study left out patients who had uncontrolled infection, other autoimmune disease, pregnancy or lactation. Each diagnosis was grounded in clinical symptoms, serum thyroxine and TRAb, thyroid ultrasound, and orbital computed tomography. Sequenced input: blood. The source of this sequence is a woman in her forties with Graves' hyperthyroidism. The chain joins TRBV20-1 to TRBJ2-7; D perhaps matches TRBD2 (5 bases). This CDR3 reads CSASLVLPRADEQYF. CDR3 nucleotide sequence: TGCAGTGCTAGCCTGGTTCTGCCGAGGGCCGACGAGCAGTACTTC.